The 32 T cell receptor beta chains presented below share a single source sample, sequenced in a study of blood T cell repertoires in COVID-19. Sequencing used immunoSEQ multiplex PCR; TCRdb keeps in-frame clones, though not all of them. The sample holds approximately 500,000 clones; approximately 87% are singletons and the top ten take 1.8%. Sequencing was performed on PBMCs or T cells enriched from blood (not recorded which). The source of these receptors is a woman between 40 and 50 years old who had recovered from COVID-19.

The chain employs TRBV6-2 or TRBV6-3 and TRBJ2-1; 9 bases are a match to TRBD2. CDR3 length equals 18 residues. The V gene end was trimmed by 3 bases and the J gene end by 0 bases; junction bases not matched to a gene: 9. Germline CDR1 is MNHEY and CDR2 is SVGEGT. DNA for the CDR3: TGTGCCAGCAGTTATTCATTTAGCGGGGGACACTCCTACAATGAGCAGTTCTTC. Translated: CASSYSFSGGHSYNEQFF.

The chain couples TRBV10-3 to TRBJ1-2; D unresolved. The V gene's germline CDR1 is ENHRY and CDR2 SYGVKD. Trimming pared 3 bases from V and 6 bases from J, leaving 14 bases between. The CDR3 has 14 residues. The CDR3 bases are TGTGCCATCAGTGAAATTCAGGAAGCCCATGGCTACACCTTC. It is translated as CAISEIQEAHGYTF.

The rearrangement links TRBV7-9 to TRBJ2-3; a possible D gene is TRBD2 (5 bases). Germline V CDR1 and CDR2: SEHNR, FQNEAQ (reference sequence). The germline V and J ends were trimmed by 0 bases and 1 base, with 8 bases remaining between them. The length of the CDR3 is 15 residues. CDR3 nucleotides: TGTGCCAGCAGCTTAGCGGGAGCTGGCACAGATACGCAGTATTTT. It yields the protein CASSLAGAGTDTQYF. Based on the CDR3 plus reference TRBV7-9 and TRBJ2-3, the full variable domain is DTGVSQNPRHKITKRGQNVTFRCDPISEHNRLYWYRQTLGQGPEFLTYFQNEAQLEKSRLLSDRFSAERPKGSFSTLEIQRTEQGDSAMYLCASSLAGAGTDTQYFGPGTRLTVL.

The rearrangement joins TRBV10-3 to TRBJ2-1, with 7 bases matching TRBD2. The germline V gene has CDR1 ENHRY and CDR2 SYGVKD. V trimming: 6 bases; J trimming: 10 bases; junction bases outside the gene matches: 9. The CDR3 covers 13 residues. The CDR3: CAISFGLGGEQFF. In DNA, the CDR3 is TGTGCCATCAGCTTCGGACTAGGCGGGGAGCAGTTCTTC.

There are a few counts of this clone. The V gene is TRBV3-1 (or the pseudogene TRBV3-2), the J gene TRBJ2-7, with TRBD2 identical over 9 bases. Germline assignment: CDR1 LGHDT and CDR2 YNNKEL (reference sequence). The length of the CDR3 is 12 residues. The J segment lost 7 bases and the V segment lost 4 bases, leaving 2 bases of the junction unmatched. CDR3 loop: CASSPLAGEQYF. The CDR3 bases are TGTGCCAGCAGCCCTCTAGCGGGGGAGCAGTACTTC.

On this clone itself: This CDR3 is also generated by other DNA sequences in the sample. The V gene is TRBV6-2 or TRBV6-3, the J gene TRBJ1-5, with 9 bases fitting TRBD1. Germline trimming cut 6 bases from V and 7 bases from J; bases unmatched to any gene: 7. The CDR3 is 14 amino acids. Germline lookup yields CDR1 MNHEY and CDR2 SVGEGT. DNA of the CDR3: TGTGCCAGCAGCCAAACAGGGGGCCGGCAGCCCCAGCATTTT. It codes for CASSQTGGRQPQHF.

The chain is built from TRBV2 and TRBJ1-2; D is uncertain. Germline values: CDR1 SNHLY, CDR2 FYNNEI. The CDR3 consists of 14 residues. Trimming removed 4 bases from V and 6 bases from J, with 15 bases in between. In nucleotides, the CDR3 is TGTGCCAGCAGTGTTACACAATTATATCATGGCTACACCTTC. Its protein is CASSVTQLYHGYTF.

The J gene is TRBJ1-4, the V gene TRBV28; D possibly corresponds to TRBD1 (5 bases). Germline V gene sequence: CDR1 MDHEN, CDR2 SYDVKM. V was shortened by 2 bases and J by 7 bases, with 14 bases between the two germline ends. The CDR3 totals 15 residues. This CDR3 reads CASSLGGAGFEKLFF. The CDR3 bases are TGTGCCAGCAGTTTAGGCGGGGCCGGGTTTGAAAAACTGTTTTTT.

A single count supports this clone. The V and J genes are TRBV29-1 and TRBJ2-2; 9 nucleotides agree with TRBD2. The V segment lost 3 bases and the J segment 6 bases; nucleotides outside the gene matches: 5. Germline lookup yields CDR1 SQVTM and CDR2 ANQGSEA. The CDR3 consists of 14 residues. This chain's CDR3 is CSVDGGRAAGELFF. For the CDR3, the DNA is TGCAGCGTTGATGGCGGGAGGGCCGCCGGGGAGCTGTTTTTT.

Regarding this clone: Additional DNA sequences in this sample encode the identical CDR3. This rearrangement joins TRBV19 to TRBJ2-7, with TRBD2 as a possible D gene (6 bases). Germline lookup yields CDR1 LNHDA and CDR2 SQIVND (reference sequence). This CDR3 contains 12 residues. Deletions cut 11 bases from V and 3 bases from J, with 14 bases between. The CDR3 coding sequence is TGTGCCTCGACCGGAGGGAACTACGAGCAGTACTTC. It specifies CASTGGNYEQYF.

V gene TRBV18 combines with J gene TRBJ2-2, with 7 bases matching TRBD1. The CDR3 sequence is 15 residues long. V dropped 3 bases and J dropped 0; count of bases not matched to a gene: 1. Germline CDR1 is KGHSH and CDR2 is LQKENI. CDR3 nucleotide sequence: TGTGCCAGCTCACCGGACAGGACGAACACCGGGGAGCTGTTTTTT. Translating it yields CASSPDRTNTGELFF. The variable domain in full, with the rest retrieved from reference TRBV18 and TRBJ2-2, is NAGVMQNPRHLVRRRGQEARLRCSPMKGHSHVYWYRQLPEEGLKFMVYLQKENIIDESGMPKERFSAEFPKEGPSILRIQQVVRGDSAAYFCASSPDRTNTGELFFGEGSRLTVL.

The chain links TRBV7-2 to TRBJ2-3; D unclear. Per germline, CDR1 SGHTA and CDR2 FQGNSA. Trimming removed 5 bases from V and 1 base from J, with 10 bases in between. The CDR3 is made up of 14 amino acids. As DNA, the CDR3 is TGTGCCAGCAGCGCATCGCAGGGCACAGATACGCAGTATTTT. Protein product: CASSASQGTDTQYF.

The rearrangement uses TRBV11-2 and TRBJ2-7; 8 bases line up with TRBD1. The CDR3 spans 14 residues. J was trimmed by 7 bases and V by 4 bases; bases with no gene match: 9. Germline loops: CDR1 SGHAT, CDR2 FQNNGV. CDR3 coding DNA: TGTGCCAGCAGCTCACAGGACAGGGTAGGGGAGCAGTACTTC. Encoded protein: CASSSQDRVGEQYF.

This rearrangement joins TRBV11-2 to TRBJ1-6; 9 nucleotides align to TRBD1. V lost 4 bases to trimming and J lost 9 bases; unmatched junction nucleotides: 7. Germline values: CDR1 SGHAT, CDR2 FQNNGV. This CDR3 has 15 amino acids. CDR3 bases: TGTGCCAGCAGCTCACACCGGGACAGGGCTTCACCCCTCCACTTT. Amino acid sequence: CASSSHRDRASPLHF.

The chain combines TRBV7-6 with TRBJ2-1; 8 nucleotides match TRBD2. The CDR3 is made up of 15 amino acids. V gave up 1 base and J gave up 8 bases; unmatched junction bases: 7. Germline CDR1 and CDR2: SGHVS and FNYEAQ. The DNA for the CDR3 is TGTGCCAGCAGCTTAGAGGGGAGCGGGAGATATGAGCAGTTCTTC. Protein: CASSLEGSGRYEQFF.

The chain carries TRBV9 and TRBJ2-1; 10 bases map to TRBD2. V dropped 7 bases and J dropped 3; count of bases not matched to a gene: 1. The germline V gene encodes CDR1 SGDLS and CDR2 YYNGEE. There are 13 residues in the CDR3. This CDR3 is CASASGSYNEQFF. CDR3 sequence (DNA): TGTGCCAGCGCTAGCGGGAGCTACAATGAGCAGTTCTTC.

V usage is TRBV3-1 (or the pseudogene TRBV3-2) and J usage is TRBJ2-5; 11 nucleotides match TRBD2. The CDR3 has 14 residues. Trimming at V came to 5 bases and at J to 5 bases, leaving 4 bases not matched to a gene. The V gene's germline CDR1 is LGHDT and CDR2 YNNKEL (reference sequence). The CDR3 loop is CASSLAGGEETQYF. CDR3 nucleotide sequence: TGTGCCAGCAGCTTAGCGGGAGGGGAGGAGACCCAGTACTTC.

A remark on this clone: Other nucleotide sequences from this sample produce the same CDR3. The CDR3 nucleotides read TGTGCCAGCAGTCTGGACAGGGGGGATGGCTACACCTTC. Translated, it gives CASSLDRGDGYTF. The chain has TRBV12-3 or TRBV12-4 and TRBJ1-2; 10 bases map to TRBD1. V gave up 5 bases and J gave up 6 bases; unmatched junction bases: 3. CDR3 length equals 13 residues.

This chain links TRBV19 with TRBJ1-1, with 7 nucleotides matching TRBD1. V lost 6 bases, J lost 10 bases, and 14 bases stayed unmatched. This CDR3 has 14 amino acids. Germline values: CDR1 LNHDA, CDR2 SQIVND (reference sequence). The CDR3, as DNA: TGTGCCAGTAGACCGGGACAGCTCTCAATGGGAGCTTTCTTT. It codes for CASRPGQLSMGAFF.

The chain carries TRBV7-2 and TRBJ2-7; no clear D gene. Deletions cut 8 bases from V and 0 bases from J, with 11 bases between. CDR1 is SGHTA, CDR2 FQGNSA, per germline. The CDR3 extends over 13 amino acids. This CDR3 reads CASSTPISYEQYF. CDR3 nucleotides: TGTGCCAGCTCGACACCTATCTCCTACGAGCAGTACTTC.

This clone was counted once. The chain has TRBV5-1 and TRBJ2-1; 11 bases fit TRBD2. Per the germline V gene, CDR1 is SGHRS and CDR2 is YFSETQ. V shed 2 bases, J shed 4 bases, and the junction held 8 bases outside the gene matches. The CDR3 consists of 17 residues. CDR3 in amino acids: CASSFRLAGQSYNEQFF. CDR3 sequence (DNA): TGCGCCAGCAGCTTCCGACTAGCGGGACAATCGTACAATGAGCAGTTCTTC.

The chain carries TRBV9 and TRBJ2-3; D perhaps matches TRBD1 (5 bases). Trimming removed 4 bases at V and 6 bases at J, with 24 bases between. Germline CDR1 SGDLS, CDR2 YYNGEE. There are 17 residues in the CDR3. CDR3 loop: CASSTGMSRGSLDTQYF. For the CDR3, the DNA is TGTGCCAGCAGCACAGGAATGTCAAGGGGCTCTCTGGATACGCAGTATTTT.

V gene TRBV30 combines with J gene TRBJ2-3; TRBD1 aligns across 9 bases. CDR1 is GTSNPN and CDR2 is SVGIG in the germline V gene (reference sequence). The CDR3 has 13 amino acids. The V segment lost 3 bases and the J segment 3 bases; nucleotides outside the gene matches: 1. CDR3 amino acids: CAWSGQGTDTQYF. The CDR3 DNA sequence: TGTGCCTGGAGCGGACAGGGGACAGATACGCAGTATTTT.

This chain joins TRBV25-1 and TRBJ2-7; maybe TRBD1 (6 bases). The ends were cut back, 6 bases at V and 2 bases at J, with 8 bases in the middle. This CDR3 comprises 12 residues. Germline CDR1 and CDR2: MGHDK and SYGVNS. The CDR3 reads CASRGQTYEQYF. In DNA form, the CDR3 reads TGTGCCAGCAGAGGACAGACCTACGAGCAGTACTTC.

CDR3 in amino acids: CASRVSYEQYF. Here the CDR3 DNA reads TGTGCCAGCAGAGTTAGCTACGAGCAGTACTTC. The chain joins TRBV12-3 or TRBV12-4 to TRBJ2-7; D is uncertain. The V end was cut by 6 bases, the J end by 3 bases, with 6 bases between. The CDR3 runs 11 residues.

The CDR3: CAISEGQRYGYTF. Here the CDR3 DNA reads TGTGCCATCAGTGAAGGCCAGCGGTATGGCTACACCTTC. V usage is TRBV10-3 and J usage is TRBJ1-2; no clear D gene. Germline V gene data show CDR1 as ENHRY and CDR2 as SYGVKD. The CDR3 extends over 13 amino acids. Trimming removed 3 bases from V and 5 bases from J, with 10 bases in between.

The table lists this clone with a count of one. The sample contains more than one DNA sequence encoding this CDR3. The chain combines TRBV7-7 with TRBJ2-7; 8 bases line up with TRBD1. The CDR3 consists of 15 residues. Germline V gene lookup returns CDR1 SSHAT and CDR2 FNYEAQ (reference sequence). With 1 base clipped from V and 2 bases from J, the junction kept 4 bases outside the gene matches. Here the CDR3 DNA reads TGTGCCAGCAGCTTAGGACAGGGGTTAGCCTACGAGCAGTACTTC. Protein product: CASSLGQGLAYEQYF.

The gene calls are TRBV11-3 and TRBJ2-2; 9 bases align to TRBD1. With V trimmed by 1 base and J by 3 bases, 3 bases remained unmatched. From germline, CDR1 is SGHNT and CDR2 YENEEA. This CDR3 contains 16 residues. The chain's CDR3 is CASSLVGQGYTGELFF. The CDR3 nucleotides read TGTGCCAGCAGCTTAGTGGGACAGGGTTACACCGGGGAGCTGTTTTTT.

The chain links TRBV24-1 to TRBJ2-3; D gene ambiguous. Germline CDR1 KGHDR, CDR2 SFDVKD. V gave up 5 bases and J gave up 2 bases, with 7 bases separating them. The CDR3 runs 13 residues. The CDR3 bases are TGTGCCACCAGTGTAAAAAACACAGATACGCAGTATTTT. Translation: CATSVKNTDTQYF.

This clone has more than one count but fewer than ten. This chain joins TRBV20-1 and TRBJ1-5; D unresolved. Between the trimmed V and J ends, which lost 3 bases and 0 bases, there was a span of 15 bases. CDR3 length: 16 residues. Germline CDR1 and CDR2: DFQATT and SNEGSKA (reference sequence). CDR3 region: CSASPTRTYSNQPQHF. CDR3 sequence (DNA): TGCAGTGCTAGTCCCACAAGGACTTATAGCAATCAGCCCCAGCATTTT.

The rearrangement joins TRBV27 to TRBJ2-5; 8 bases fit TRBD2. Trimming removed 6 bases from V and 7 bases from J; junction bases left unmatched: 13. Per the germline V gene, CDR1 is MNHEY and CDR2 is SMNVEV (reference sequence). This CDR3 region has 15 residues. In DNA, the CDR3 is TGTGCCAGCAGCTTAGCGGGATCCCTAGAAGGGACCCAGTACTTC. Residues: CASSLAGSLEGTQYF.

The genes are TRBV27 and TRBJ1-6; D remains unclear. Germline values: CDR1 MNHEY, CDR2 SMNVEV (reference sequence). The CDR3 extends over 13 amino acids. The V end lost 4 bases, the J end lost 11 bases, and 12 bases lay between the germline ends. This chain's CDR3 is CASSSQIPAPLHF. As DNA, the CDR3 is TGTGCCAGCAGTTCACAGATTCCAGCACCCCTCCACTTT.